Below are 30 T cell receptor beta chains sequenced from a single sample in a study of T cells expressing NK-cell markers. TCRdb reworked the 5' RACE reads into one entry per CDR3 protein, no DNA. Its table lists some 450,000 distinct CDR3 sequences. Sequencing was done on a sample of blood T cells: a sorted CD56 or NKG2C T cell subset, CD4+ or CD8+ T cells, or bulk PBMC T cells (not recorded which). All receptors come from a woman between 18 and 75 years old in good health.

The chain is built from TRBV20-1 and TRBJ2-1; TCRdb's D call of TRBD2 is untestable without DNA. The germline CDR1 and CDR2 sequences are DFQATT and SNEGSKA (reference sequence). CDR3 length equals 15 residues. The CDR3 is CSAVLGGGGDNEQFF.

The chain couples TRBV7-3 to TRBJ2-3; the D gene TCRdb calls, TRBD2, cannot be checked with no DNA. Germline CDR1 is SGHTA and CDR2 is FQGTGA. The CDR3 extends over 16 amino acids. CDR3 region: CASSPVGGGPGDTQYF.

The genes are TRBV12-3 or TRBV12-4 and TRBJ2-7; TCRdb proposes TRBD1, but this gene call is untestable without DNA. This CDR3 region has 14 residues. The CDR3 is CASTAGQDADEQYF.

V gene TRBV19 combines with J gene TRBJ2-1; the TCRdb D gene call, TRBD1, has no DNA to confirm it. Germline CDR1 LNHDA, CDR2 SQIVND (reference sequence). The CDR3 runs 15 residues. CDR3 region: CASMPTLGGRNEQFF.

CDR3: CASSVTGGGHTGETQYF. The rearrangement links TRBV9 to TRBJ2-5; TCRdb's assignment of TRBD1 cannot be checked, as there is no DNA. The V gene's germline CDR1 is SGDLS and CDR2 YYNGEE. This CDR3 is built from 17 residues. The complete variable domain, with remaining parts taken from reference TRBV9 and TRBJ2-5, reads DSGVTQTPKHLITATGQRVTLRCSPRSGDLSVYWYQQSLDQGLQFLIQYYNGEERAKGNILERFSAQQFPDLHSELNLSSLELGDSALYFCASSVTGGGHTGETQYFGPGTRLLVL.

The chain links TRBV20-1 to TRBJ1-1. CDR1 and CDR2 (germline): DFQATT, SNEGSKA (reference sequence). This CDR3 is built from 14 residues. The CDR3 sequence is CSARSNGRNTEAFF.

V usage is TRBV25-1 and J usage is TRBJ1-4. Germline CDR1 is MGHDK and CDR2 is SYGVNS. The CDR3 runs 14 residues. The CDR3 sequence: CASATEGYNEKLFF.

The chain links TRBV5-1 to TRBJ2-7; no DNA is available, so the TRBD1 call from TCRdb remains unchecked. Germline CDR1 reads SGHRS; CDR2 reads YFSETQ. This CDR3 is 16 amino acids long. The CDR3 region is CASSDQGDGLDYEQYF.

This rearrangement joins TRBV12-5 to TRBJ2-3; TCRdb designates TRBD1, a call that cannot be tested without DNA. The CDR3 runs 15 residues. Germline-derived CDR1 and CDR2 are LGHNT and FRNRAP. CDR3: CASGPAQGALDTQYF.

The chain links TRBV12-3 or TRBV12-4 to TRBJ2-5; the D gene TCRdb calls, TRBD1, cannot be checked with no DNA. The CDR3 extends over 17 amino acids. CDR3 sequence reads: CASSGYGPDKERETQYF.

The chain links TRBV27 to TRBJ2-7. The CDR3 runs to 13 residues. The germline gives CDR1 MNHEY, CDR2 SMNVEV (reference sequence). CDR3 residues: CASSSQISYEQYF.

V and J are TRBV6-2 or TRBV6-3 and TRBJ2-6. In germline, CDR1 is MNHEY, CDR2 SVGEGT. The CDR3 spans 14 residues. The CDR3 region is CASSYAAGANVLTF.

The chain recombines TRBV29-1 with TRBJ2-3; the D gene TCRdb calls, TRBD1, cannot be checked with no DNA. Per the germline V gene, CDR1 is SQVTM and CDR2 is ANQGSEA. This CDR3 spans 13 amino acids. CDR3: CSVGVPSRDTQYF.

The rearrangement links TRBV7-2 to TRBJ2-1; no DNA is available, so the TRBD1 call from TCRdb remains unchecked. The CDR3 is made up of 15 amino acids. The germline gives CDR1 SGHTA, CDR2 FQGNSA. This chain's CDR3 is CASRGTAPGYNEQFF.

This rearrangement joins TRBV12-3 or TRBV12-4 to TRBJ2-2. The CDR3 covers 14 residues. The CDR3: CVSSSSGVPGELFF.

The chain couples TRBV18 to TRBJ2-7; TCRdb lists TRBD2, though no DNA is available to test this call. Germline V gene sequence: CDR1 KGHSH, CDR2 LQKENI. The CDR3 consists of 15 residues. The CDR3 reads CASSLPGTSTDEQYF.

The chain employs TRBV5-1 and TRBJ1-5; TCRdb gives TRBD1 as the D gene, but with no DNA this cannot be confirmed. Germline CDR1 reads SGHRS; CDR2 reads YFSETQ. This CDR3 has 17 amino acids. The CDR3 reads CASSPIPGQGGNQPQHF.

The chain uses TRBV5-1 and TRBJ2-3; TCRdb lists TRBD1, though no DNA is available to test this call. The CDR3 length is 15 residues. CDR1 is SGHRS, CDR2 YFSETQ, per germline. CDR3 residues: CASSRSGTGLSTQYF.

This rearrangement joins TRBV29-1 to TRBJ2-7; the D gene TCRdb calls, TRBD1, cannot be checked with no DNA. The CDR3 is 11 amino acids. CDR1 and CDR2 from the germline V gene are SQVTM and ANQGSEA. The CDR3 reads CSVQGPHEQYF.

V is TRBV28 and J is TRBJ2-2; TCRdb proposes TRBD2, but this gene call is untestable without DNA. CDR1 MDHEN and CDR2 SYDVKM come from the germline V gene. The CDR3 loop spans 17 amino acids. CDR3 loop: CASSFHKLAGVSGELFF.

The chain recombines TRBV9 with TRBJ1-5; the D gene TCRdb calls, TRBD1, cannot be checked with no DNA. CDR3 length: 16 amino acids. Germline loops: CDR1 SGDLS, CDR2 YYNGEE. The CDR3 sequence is CASSANTEQGDQPQHF.

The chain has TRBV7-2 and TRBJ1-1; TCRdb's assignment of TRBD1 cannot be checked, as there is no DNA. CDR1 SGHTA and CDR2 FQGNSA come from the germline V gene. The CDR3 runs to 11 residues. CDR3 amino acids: CASTGGGQAFF.

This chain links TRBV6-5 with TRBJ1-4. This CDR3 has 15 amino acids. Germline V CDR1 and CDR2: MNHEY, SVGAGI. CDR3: CASSYSEGIGEKLFF.

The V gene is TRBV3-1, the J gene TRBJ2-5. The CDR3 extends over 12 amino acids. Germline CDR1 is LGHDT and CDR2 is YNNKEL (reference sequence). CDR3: CASSQDLKTQYF.

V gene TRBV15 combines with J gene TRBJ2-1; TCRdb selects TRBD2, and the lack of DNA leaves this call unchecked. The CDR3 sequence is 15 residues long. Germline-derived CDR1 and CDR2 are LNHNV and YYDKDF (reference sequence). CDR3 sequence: CATSRYGLEFNEQFF.

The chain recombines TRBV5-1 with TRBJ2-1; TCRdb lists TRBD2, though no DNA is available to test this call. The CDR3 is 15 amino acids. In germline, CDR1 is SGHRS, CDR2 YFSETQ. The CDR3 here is CASSLVGTSGNEQFF.

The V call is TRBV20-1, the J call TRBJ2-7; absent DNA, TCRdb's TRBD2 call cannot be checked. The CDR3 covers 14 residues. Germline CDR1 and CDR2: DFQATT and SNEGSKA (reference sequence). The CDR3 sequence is CSAPDRLGHYEQYF.

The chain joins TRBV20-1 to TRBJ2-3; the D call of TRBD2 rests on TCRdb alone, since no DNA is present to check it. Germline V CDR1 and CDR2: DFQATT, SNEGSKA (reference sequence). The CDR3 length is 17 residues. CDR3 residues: CSARGASGPRTADTQYF.

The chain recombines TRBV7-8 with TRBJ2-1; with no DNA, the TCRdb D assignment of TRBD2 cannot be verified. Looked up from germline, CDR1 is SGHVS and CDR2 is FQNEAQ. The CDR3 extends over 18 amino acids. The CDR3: CASSAGLAAGGSYNEQFF.

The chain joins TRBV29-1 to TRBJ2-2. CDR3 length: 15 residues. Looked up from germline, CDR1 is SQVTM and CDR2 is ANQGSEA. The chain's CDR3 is CSVETGLGYTGELFF.